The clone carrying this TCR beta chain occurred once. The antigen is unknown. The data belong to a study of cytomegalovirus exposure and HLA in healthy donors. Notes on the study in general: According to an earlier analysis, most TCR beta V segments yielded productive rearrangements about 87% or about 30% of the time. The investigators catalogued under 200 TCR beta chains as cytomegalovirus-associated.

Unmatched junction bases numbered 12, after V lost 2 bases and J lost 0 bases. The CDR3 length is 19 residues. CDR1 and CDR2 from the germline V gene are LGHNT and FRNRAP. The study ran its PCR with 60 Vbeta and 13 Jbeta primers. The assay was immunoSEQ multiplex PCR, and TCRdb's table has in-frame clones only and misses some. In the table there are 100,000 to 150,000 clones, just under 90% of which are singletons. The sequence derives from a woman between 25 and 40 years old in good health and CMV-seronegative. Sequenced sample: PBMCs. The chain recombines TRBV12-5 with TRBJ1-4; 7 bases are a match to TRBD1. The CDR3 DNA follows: TGTGCTAGTGGTTTGTCACCCCGGGACAGAAAAGCAACTAATGAAAAACTGTTTTTT. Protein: CASGLSPRDRKATNEKLFF.